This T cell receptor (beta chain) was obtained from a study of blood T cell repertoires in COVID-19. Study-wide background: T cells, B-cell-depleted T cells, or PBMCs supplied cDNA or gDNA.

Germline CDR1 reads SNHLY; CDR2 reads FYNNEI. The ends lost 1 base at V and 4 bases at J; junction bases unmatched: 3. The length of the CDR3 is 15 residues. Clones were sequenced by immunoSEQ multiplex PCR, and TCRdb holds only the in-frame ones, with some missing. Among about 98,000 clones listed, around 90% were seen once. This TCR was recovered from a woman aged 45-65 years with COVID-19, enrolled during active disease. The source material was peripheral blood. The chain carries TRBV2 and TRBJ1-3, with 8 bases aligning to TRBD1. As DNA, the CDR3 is TGTGCCAGCAGTGAAGGCCAGGGGGCAGGAAACACCATATATTTT. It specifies CASSEGQGAGNTIYF.